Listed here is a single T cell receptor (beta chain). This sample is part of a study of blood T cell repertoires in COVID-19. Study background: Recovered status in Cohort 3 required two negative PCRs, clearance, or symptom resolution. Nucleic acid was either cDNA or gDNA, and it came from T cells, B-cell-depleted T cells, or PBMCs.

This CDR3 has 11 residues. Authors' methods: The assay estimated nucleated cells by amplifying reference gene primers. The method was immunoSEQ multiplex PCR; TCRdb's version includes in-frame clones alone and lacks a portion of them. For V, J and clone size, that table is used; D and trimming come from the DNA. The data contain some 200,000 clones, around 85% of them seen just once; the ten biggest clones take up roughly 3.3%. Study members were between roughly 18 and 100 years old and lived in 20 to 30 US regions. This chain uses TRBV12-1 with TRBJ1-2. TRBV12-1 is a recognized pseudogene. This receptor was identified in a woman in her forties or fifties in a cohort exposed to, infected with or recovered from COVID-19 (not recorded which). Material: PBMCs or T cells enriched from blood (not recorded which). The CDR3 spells CASSFIGGYTF. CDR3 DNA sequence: TGTGCCAGCAGCTTTATCGGTGGCTACACCTTC.